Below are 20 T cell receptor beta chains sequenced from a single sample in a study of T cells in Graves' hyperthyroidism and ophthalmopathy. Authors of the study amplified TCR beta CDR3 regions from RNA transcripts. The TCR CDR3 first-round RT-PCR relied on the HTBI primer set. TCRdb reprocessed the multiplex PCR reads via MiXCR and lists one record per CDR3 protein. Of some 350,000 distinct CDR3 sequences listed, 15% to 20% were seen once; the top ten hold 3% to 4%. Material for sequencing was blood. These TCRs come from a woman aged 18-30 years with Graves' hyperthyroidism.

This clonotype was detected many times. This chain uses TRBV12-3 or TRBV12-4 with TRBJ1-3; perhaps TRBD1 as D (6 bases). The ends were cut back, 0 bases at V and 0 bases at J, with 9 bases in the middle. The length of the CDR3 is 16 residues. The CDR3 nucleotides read TGTGCCAGCAGTTTAGCATACAGGGTCTCTGGAAACACCATATATTTT. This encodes CASSLAYRVSGNTIYF.

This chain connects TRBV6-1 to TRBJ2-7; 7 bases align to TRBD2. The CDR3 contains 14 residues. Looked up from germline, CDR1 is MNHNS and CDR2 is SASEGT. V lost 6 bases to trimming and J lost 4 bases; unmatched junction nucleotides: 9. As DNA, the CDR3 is TGTGCCAGCAGAAGCAGCGGGGCGATGTACGAGCAGTACTTC. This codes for CASRSSGAMYEQYF.

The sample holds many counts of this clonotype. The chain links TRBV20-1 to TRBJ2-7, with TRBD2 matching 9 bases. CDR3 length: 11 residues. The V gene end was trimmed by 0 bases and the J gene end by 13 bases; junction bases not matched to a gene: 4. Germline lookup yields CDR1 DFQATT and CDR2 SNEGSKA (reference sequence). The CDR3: CSARESGGPYF. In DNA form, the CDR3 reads TGCAGTGCTAGAGAGAGCGGGGGGCCATACTTC.

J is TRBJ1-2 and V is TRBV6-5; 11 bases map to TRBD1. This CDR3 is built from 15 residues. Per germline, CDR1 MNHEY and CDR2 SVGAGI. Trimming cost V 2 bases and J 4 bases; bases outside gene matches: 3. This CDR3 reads CASSYGTGGGYGYTF. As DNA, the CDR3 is TGTGCCAGCAGTTACGGGACAGGGGGAGGCTATGGCTACACCTTC.

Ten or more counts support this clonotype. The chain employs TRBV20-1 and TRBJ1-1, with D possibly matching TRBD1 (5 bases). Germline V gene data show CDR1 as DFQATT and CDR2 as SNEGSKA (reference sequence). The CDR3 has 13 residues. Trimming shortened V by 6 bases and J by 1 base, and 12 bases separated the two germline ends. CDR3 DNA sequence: TGCAGTGCGCAGGGAGCAGCGAACACTGAAGCTTTCTTT. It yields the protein CSAQGAANTEAFF.

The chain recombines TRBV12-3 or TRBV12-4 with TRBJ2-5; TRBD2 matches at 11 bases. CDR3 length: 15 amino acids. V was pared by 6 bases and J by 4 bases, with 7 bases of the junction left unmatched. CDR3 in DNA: TGTGCCAGCAGCAGTAGCGGGGGGGCCATAGAGACCCAGTACTTC. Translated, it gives CASSSSGGAIETQYF.

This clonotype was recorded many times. CDR3 region: CASSLSGLLREQYF. As DNA, the CDR3 is TGTGCCAGCAGTTTATCTGGACTACTCCGGGAGCAGTACTTC. The chain joins TRBV27 to TRBJ2-7; D might be TRBD2 (6 bases). Germline V lookup: CDR1 MNHEY, CDR2 SMNVEV (reference sequence). The CDR3 contains 14 residues. The V and J ends lost 0 bases and 7 bases respectively, with 13 bases between them.

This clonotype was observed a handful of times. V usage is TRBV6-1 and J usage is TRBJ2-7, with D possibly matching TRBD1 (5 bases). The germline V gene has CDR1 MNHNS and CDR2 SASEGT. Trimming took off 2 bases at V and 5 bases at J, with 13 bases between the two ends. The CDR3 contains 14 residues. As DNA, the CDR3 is TGTGCCAGCAGTGAATCTGGGGCAGGCCACGAGCAGTACTTC. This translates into CASSESGAGHEQYF.

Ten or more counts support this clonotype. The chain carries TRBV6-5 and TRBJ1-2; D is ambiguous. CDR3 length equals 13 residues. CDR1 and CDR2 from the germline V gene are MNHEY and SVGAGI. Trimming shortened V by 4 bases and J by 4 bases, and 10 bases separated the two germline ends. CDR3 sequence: CASSFGIRYGYTF. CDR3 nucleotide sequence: TGTGCCAGCAGTTTCGGCATTCGCTATGGCTACACCTTC.

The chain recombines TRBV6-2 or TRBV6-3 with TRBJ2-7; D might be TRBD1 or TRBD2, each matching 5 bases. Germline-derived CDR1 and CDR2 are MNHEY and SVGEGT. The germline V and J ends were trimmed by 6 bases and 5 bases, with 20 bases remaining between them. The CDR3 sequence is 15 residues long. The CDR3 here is CASSRTDGTVHEQYF. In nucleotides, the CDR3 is TGTGCCAGCAGCCGGACCGACGGGACGGTCCACGAGCAGTACTTC.

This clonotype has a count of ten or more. Here the CDR3 reads CASSFTPGQAPTRYF. The CDR3, as DNA: TGCGCCAGCAGCTTTACACCGGGACAGGCCCCTACCCGGTACTTC. The chain combines TRBV5-1 with TRBJ2-7, with TRBD1 matching 8 bases. The CDR3 contains 15 residues. J was trimmed by 12 bases and V by 2 bases; bases with no gene match: 16. Germline loops: CDR1 SGHRS, CDR2 YFSETQ. The full variable domain, with the rest looked up from reference TRBV5-1 and TRBJ2-7, is KAGVTQTPRYLIKTRGQQVTLSCSPISGHRSVSWYQQTPGQGLQFLFEYFSETQRNKGNFPGRFSGRQFSNSRSEMNVSTLELGDSALYLCASSFTPGQAPTRYFGPGTRLTVT.

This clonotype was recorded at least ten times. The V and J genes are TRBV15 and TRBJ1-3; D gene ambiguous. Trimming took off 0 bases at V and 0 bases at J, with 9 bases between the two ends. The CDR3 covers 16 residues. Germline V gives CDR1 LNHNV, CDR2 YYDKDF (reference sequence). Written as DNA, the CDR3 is TGTGCCACCAGCAGAGATATTGGATTCTCTGGAAACACCATATATTTT. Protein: CATSRDIGFSGNTIYF.

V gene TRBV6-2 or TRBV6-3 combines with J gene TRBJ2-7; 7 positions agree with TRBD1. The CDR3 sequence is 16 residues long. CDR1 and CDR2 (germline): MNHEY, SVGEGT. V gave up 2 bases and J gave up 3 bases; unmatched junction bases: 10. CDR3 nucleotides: TGTGCCAGCAGTTACGCGACAGGGCTGGGGAACTACGAGCAGTACTTC. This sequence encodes CASSYATGLGNYEQYF.

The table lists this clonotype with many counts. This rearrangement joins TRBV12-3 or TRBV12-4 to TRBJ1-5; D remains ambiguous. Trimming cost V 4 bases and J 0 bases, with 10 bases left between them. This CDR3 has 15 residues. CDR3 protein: CASSSRRNSNQPQHF. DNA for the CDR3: TGTGCCAGCAGTTCAAGGAGGAATAGCAATCAGCCCCAGCATTTT.

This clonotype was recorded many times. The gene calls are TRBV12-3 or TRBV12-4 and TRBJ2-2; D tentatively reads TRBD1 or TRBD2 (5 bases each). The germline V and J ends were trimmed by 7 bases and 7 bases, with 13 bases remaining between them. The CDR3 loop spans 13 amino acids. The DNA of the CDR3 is TGTGCCAGCACCCCGAGGGGAGACGGGGAGCTGTTTTTT. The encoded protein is CASTPRGDGELFF.

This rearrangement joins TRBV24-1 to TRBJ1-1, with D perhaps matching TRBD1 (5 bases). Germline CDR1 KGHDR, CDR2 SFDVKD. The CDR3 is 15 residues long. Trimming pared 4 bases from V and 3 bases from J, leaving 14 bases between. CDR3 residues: CATSDPRRDDTEAFF. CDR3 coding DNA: TGTGCCACCAGTGACCCGAGAAGGGACGACACTGAAGCTTTCTTT.

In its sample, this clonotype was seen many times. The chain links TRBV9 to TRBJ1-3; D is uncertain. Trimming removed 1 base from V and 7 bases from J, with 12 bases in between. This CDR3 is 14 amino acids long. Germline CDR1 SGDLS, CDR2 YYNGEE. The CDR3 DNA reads TGTGCCAGCAGCGTAAGTGTCGCCGGGAACACCATATATTTT. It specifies CASSVSVAGNTIYF.

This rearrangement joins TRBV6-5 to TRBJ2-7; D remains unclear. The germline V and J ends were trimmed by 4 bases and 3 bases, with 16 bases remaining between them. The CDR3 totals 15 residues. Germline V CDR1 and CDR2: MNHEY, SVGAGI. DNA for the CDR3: TGTGCCAGCAGTTCACCCCAGCTAGGGCTCTACGAGCAGTACTTC. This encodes CASSSPQLGLYEQYF.

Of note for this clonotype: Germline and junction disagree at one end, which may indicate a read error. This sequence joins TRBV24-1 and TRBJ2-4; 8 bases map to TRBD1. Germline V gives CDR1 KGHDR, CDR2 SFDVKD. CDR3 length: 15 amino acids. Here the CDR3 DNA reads TGTGCCACCAGTGACCAACAGGGGGGTGAAAACATCCAGTACTTC. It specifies CATSDQQGGENIQYF.

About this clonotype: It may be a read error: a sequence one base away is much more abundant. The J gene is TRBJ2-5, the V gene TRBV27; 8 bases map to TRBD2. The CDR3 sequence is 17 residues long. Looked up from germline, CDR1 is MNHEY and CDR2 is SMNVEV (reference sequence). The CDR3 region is CASSLTGSGGYQETKYF. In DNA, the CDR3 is TGTGCCAGCAGTTTAACGGGAAGCGGGGGATACCAAGAGACCAAGTACTTC.